This TCR beta chain stems from a study of shared clonotypes between healthy human individuals. In the study overall: Three CD4 naive, three CD4 memory, two CD8 naive and one CD8 memory plate were used per donor. Study observations and caveats: Although depth was large, rarefaction showed that sequencing of the sorted subsets was incomplete. It was the non-shared clonotypes that had lower generation probabilities than clonotypes shared by all four donors.

Those who donated were healthy HIV-negative adults, with no recent acute infections or vaccinations reported. Using immunoSEQ multiplex PCR, the repertoire was profiled, and TCRdb retains in-frame clones only, with some absent. The profile shows approximately 2.5 million clones, roughly 93% of them singletons. The CDR3 has 15 residues. With V trimmed by 6 bases and J by 2 bases, 8 bases remained unmatched. Germline assignment: CDR1 MDHEN and CDR2 SYDVKM. Points on this clone: Its antigen is not identified.

Sequences were obtained from naive CD4+ T cells from PBMCs. Documented subset: CD45RA+ positively selected. V and J are TRBV28 and TRBJ2-3; 7 nucleotides line up with TRBD2. The sequence was obtained from a man younger than 35 in good health. Some clones in this sample may be carry-over from other donors' samples. The CDR3 loop is CASRGTSVHTDTQYF. The CDR3 nucleotides are TGTGCCAGCAGGGGTACTAGCGTTCACACAGATACGCAGTATTTT.